These T cell receptor beta chains were read from a single sample in a study of OX40 agonist ivuxolimab in advanced cancers. Assay: immunoSEQ multiplex PCR; the TCRdb copy retains only in-frame clones and omits some. Among roughly 91,000 clones listed, roughly 90% were seen once. Sample: CD4+ or CD8+ T cells sorted from blood, taken in a trial of the OX40 agonist ivuxolimab. The origin of the receptors is an adult with an advanced solid tumor such as melanoma, head and neck, liver or kidney cancer. CDR3s include the opening cysteine and the closing phenylalanine or tryptophan. Fields, in order: clone size, V gene, D gene, J gene, CDR3 DNA, CDR3 protein. The D gene is left open where the match is weak. Only some rows state a clone size, as once, few, many or a class for expanded clones.

-	TRBV5-6	-	TRBJ1-6	TGTGCCAGCAGCTTGGGTCCAGCGTTAAATTCACCCCTCCACTTT	CASSLGPALNSPLHF
-	TRBV21-1	-	TRBJ2-1	TGTGCCAGCAGCAAAGTTCGCAGCTTCGCCTACAATGAGCAGTTCTTC	CASSKVRSFAYNEQFF
-	TRBV5-6	-	TRBJ1-6	TGTGCCAGCAGCTTTGGGCCTTCCTATAATTCACCCCTCCACTTT	CASSFGPSYNSPLHF
once	TRBV19	-	TRBJ1-5	TGTGCCAGTAGTATAGAACTTCGACGGAATAGCAATCAGCCCCAGCATTTT	CASSIELRRNSNQPQHF
-	TRBV29-1	-	TRBJ2-6	TGCAGCGTCGGAGGGACGGCGAGCTCTGGGGCCAACGTCCTGACTTTC	CSVGGTASSGANVLTF
-	TRBV28	TRBD1	TRBJ1-2	TGTGCCAGCAGTTTTGGGGACAGCAACTATGGCTACACCTTC	CASSFGDSNYGYTF
-	TRBV28	-	TRBJ2-7	TGCGCCAGCAGTTCTGGATCGGCCTACGAGCAGTACTTC	CASSSGSAYEQYF
few	TRBV7-2	-	TRBJ2-5	TGTGCCAGCGGGACTCCCGTGGGAGAGACCCAGTACTTC	CASGTPVGETQYF
-	TRBV7-9	TRBD2	TRBJ2-5	TGTGCCAGCAGCCCATTTAGCGGGCAAGAGACCCAGTACTTC	CASSPFSGQETQYF
-	TRBV19	TRBD1	TRBJ1-2	TGTGCCAGTAGTACCGACGGACAGGGGAACTATGGCTACACCTTC	CASSTDGQGNYGYTF
-	TRBV6-9	-	TRBJ1-5	TGTGCCAGCAGTTTCAGGTTTAGCAATCAGCCCCAGCATTTT	CASSFRFSNQPQHF
-	TRBV30	-	TRBJ2-7	TGTGCCTGGAGTGTACTCTACGAGCAGTACTTC	CAWSVLYEQYF
-	TRBV27	-	TRBJ2-1	TGTGCCAGCAGTTCCCTATCCGACAGGACCCTCTACAATGAGCAGTTCTTC	CASSSLSDRTLYNEQFF